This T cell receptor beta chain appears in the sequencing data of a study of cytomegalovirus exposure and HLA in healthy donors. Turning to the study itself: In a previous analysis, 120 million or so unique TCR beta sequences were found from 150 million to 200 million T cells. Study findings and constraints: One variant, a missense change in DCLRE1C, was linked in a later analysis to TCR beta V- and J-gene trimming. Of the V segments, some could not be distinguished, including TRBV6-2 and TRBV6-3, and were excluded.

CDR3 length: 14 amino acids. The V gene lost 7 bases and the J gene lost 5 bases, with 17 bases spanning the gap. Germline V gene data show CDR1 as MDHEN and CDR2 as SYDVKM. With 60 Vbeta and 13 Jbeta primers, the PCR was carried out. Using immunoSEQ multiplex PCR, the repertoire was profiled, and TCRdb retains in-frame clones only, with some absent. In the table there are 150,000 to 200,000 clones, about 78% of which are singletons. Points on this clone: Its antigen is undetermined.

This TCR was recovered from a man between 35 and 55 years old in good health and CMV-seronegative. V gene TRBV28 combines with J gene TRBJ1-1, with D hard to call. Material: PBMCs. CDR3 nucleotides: TGTGCCAGCATTGGAATAGTGTCGGGAACTGAAGCTTTCTTT. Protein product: CASIGIVSGTEAFF.